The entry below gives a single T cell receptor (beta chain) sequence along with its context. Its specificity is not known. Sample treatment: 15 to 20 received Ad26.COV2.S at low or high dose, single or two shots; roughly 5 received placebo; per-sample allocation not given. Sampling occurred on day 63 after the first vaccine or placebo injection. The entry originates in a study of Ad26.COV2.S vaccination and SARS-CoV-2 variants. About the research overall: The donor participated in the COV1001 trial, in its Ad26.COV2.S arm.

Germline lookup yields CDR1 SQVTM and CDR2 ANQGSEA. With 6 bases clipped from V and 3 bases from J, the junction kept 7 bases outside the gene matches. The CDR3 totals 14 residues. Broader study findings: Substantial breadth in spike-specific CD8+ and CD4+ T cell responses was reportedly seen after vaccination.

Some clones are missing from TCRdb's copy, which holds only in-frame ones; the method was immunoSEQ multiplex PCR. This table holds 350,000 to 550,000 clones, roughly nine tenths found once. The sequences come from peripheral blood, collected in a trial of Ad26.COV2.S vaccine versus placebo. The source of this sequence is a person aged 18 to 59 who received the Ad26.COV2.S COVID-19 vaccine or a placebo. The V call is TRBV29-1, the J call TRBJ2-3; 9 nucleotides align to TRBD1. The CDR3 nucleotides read TGCAGCGTCGACGACAGGGGGAGGACAGATACGCAGTATTTT. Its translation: CSVDDRGRTDTQYF.